Below, 26 T cell receptor beta chains from the same sample are listed, as sequenced in a study of blood T cell repertoires in COVID-19. The table came from immunoSEQ multiplex PCR; TCRdb's copy has only in-frame clones and leaves some out. This table has 100,000 or so clones, around 73% appearing once. Material: peripheral blood. Every receptor here comes from a man between 60 and 75 years old with active or convalescent COVID-19.

This clone was found a few times. This chain connects TRBV5-4 to TRBJ2-7, with TRBD2 identical over 7 bases. CDR1 and CDR2 (germline): SGHNT, YYREEE (reference sequence). The CDR3 spans 17 residues. V was clipped by 0 bases and J by 5 bases; unmatched bases: 14. CDR3 loop: CASSLAAAAGVIDEQYF. The CDR3 nucleotides read TGTGCCAGCAGCTTGGCGGCCGCGGCGGGAGTCATCGACGAGCAGTACTTC.

The V gene is TRBV10-3, the J gene TRBJ1-1; possibly TRBD1 for D (6 bases). The germline V gene encodes CDR1 ENHRY and CDR2 SYGVKD. Trimming took off 8 bases at V and 1 base at J, with 11 bases between the two ends. This CDR3 has 13 amino acids. This chain's CDR3 is CAIGRQENTEAFF. CDR3 nucleotides: TGTGCCATCGGCAGACAGGAGAACACTGAAGCTTTCTTT.

V gene TRBV27 combines with J gene TRBJ1-6, with D possibly matching TRBD1 (5 bases). Trimming left V 9 bases short and J 8 bases short, with 8 bases between. The CDR3 has 11 amino acids. Germline CDR1 and CDR2: MNHEY and SMNVEV (reference sequence). Here the CDR3 reads CARGGDSPLHF. CDR3 in DNA: TGTGCCAGGGGGGGGGATTCACCCCTCCACTTT.

This chain uses TRBV24-1 with TRBJ2-3; a possible D gene is TRBD1 (6 bases). The germline CDR1 and CDR2 sequences are KGHDR and SFDVKD. Trimming removed 1 base at V and 7 bases at J, with 11 bases between. CDR3 length: 14 residues. CDR3 DNA: TGTGCCACCAGTGATTTCCTCAGGGGAAATACGCAGTATTTT. This gives the protein CATSDFLRGNTQYF.

This clone is a singleton in its sample. V is TRBV11-3 and J is TRBJ2-1; D might be TRBD2 (6 bases). The CDR3 spans 12 residues. The V and J ends lost 5 bases and 9 bases respectively, with 11 bases between them. The V gene's germline CDR1 is SGHNT and CDR2 YENEEA. The CDR3, as DNA: TGTGCCAGCAGCCCTTCGGAGGGTGAGCAGTTCTTC. Its protein product is CASSPSEGEQFF.

J is TRBJ1-5 and V is TRBV6-2 or TRBV6-3; D might be TRBD1 (5 bases). Trimming shortened V by 1 base and J by 0 bases, and 7 bases separated the two germline ends. Germline-derived CDR1 and CDR2 are MNHEY and SVGEGT. The CDR3 has 15 residues. CDR3 sequence reads: CASSYWGGSNQPQHF. The DNA of the CDR3 is TGTGCCAGCAGTTACTGGGGGGGTAGCAATCAGCCCCAGCATTTT.

CDR3 sequence: CASSEVGTISYEQYV. The CDR3 DNA reads TGTGCCAGCAGTGAAGTGGGGACAATCTCCTACGAGCAGTACGTC. V and J are TRBV6-1 and TRBJ2-7; possible D gene TRBD1, 6 bases. The CDR3 runs 15 residues. CDR1 is MNHNS, CDR2 SASEGT, per germline. V was pared by 1 base and J by 0 bases, with 10 bases between.

This chain joins TRBV19 and TRBJ2-2; 7 bases line up with TRBD1. Per the germline V gene, CDR1 is LNHDA and CDR2 is SQIVND (reference sequence). The V and J ends lost 8 bases and 2 bases, in that order; junction bases with no gene match: 2. The length of the CDR3 is 13 residues. The CDR3 region is CASRDRNTGELFF. The DNA of the CDR3 is TGTGCCAGTCGGGACAGAAACACCGGGGAGCTGTTTTTT. The full variable domain, with the rest looked up from reference TRBV19 and TRBJ2-2, is DGGITQSPKYLFRKEGQNVTLSCEQNLNHDAMYWYRQDPGQGLRLIYYSQIVNDFQKGDIAEGYSVSREKKESFPLTVTSAQKNPTAFYLCASRDRNTGELFFGEGSRLTVL.

The chain uses TRBV6-5 and TRBJ2-1, with TRBD2 identical over 11 bases. The CDR3 has 15 residues. Looked up from germline, CDR1 is MNHEY and CDR2 is SVGAGI. After removal of 6 bases from V and 8 bases from J, the junction contained 9 bases not matched to a gene. The CDR3 nucleotides are TGTGCCAGCAGCCCCCTAGCGGGAGGATTTGATGAGCAGTTCTTC. Its translation is CASSPLAGGFDEQFF.

This clone was detected only a few times. The gene calls are TRBV30 and TRBJ1-1; 10 bases match TRBD1. CDR3 length: 14 residues. Germline lookup yields CDR1 GTSNPN and CDR2 SVGIG (reference sequence). The ends lost 0 bases at V and 5 bases at J; junction bases unmatched: 3. DNA for the CDR3: TGTGCCTGGAGTGTAAAGGGACAGGGGACTGAAGCTTTCTTT. It specifies CAWSVKGQGTEAFF.

The chain uses TRBV6-5 and TRBJ1-3; D is possibly TRBD1 (6 bases). Trimming left V 0 bases short and J 2 bases short, with 11 bases between. This CDR3 comprises 16 residues. Per germline, CDR1 MNHEY and CDR2 SVGAGI. The CDR3 DNA reads TGTGCCAGCAGTTACTCGAGGCGGACAGCTGGAAACACCATATATTTT. This sequence encodes CASSYSRRTAGNTIYF.

The chain employs TRBV12-3 or TRBV12-4 and TRBJ2-7; maybe TRBD2 (5 bases). This CDR3 comprises 13 residues. Deletions cut 6 bases from V and 3 bases from J, with 12 bases between. CDR3 residues: CASRPDCYYEQYV. The CDR3 nucleotides are TGTGCCAGCAGGCCGGACTGCTACTACGAGCAGTACGTC.

This sequence joins TRBV10-1 and TRBJ2-4; TRBD1 aligns across 9 bases. V shed 5 bases and J 5 bases; nucleotides not matched to a gene: 10. Germline CDR1 reads WNHNN; CDR2 reads SYGVQD (reference sequence). This CDR3 region has 16 residues. The CDR3 reads CASSPFRDRVQNIQYF. CDR3 DNA sequence: TGCGCCAGCAGTCCCTTCCGGGACAGGGTCCAAAACATTCAGTACTTC.

This chain joins TRBV7-6 and TRBJ2-3; TRBD2 aligns across 14 bases. The length of the CDR3 is 20 residues. CDR1 is SGHVS and CDR2 is FNYEAQ in the germline V gene. Trimming removed 4 bases from V and 1 base from J; junction bases left unmatched: 13. The CDR3 is CASSSLSPTSGRAGTDTQYF. The CDR3 DNA reads as TGTGCCAGCAGCTCCCTCTCCCCGACTAGCGGGAGGGCGGGCACAGATACGCAGTATTTT.

The J gene is TRBJ1-1, the V gene TRBV7-9, with D perhaps TRBD1 (6 bases). CDR3 length equals 13 residues. Germline V gene data show CDR1 as SEHNR and CDR2 as FQNEAQ (reference sequence). The V end was cut by 3 bases, the J end by 3 bases, with 8 bases between. The CDR3 bases are TGTGCCAGCAGCTTGCAGGGGCACACTGAAGCTTTCTTT. Translation gives CASSLQGHTEAFF.

V is TRBV5-6 and J is TRBJ1-5; D possibly corresponds to TRBD1 (5 bases). The V gene's germline CDR1 is SGHDT and CDR2 YYEEEE. This CDR3 is 17 amino acids long. The germline V and J ends were trimmed by 1 base and 2 bases, with 16 bases remaining between them. This chain's CDR3 is CASSLSGSPWGNQPQHF. Here the CDR3 DNA reads TGTGCCAGCAGCTTGTCAGGGTCGCCTTGGGGCAATCAGCCCCAGCATTTT.

The chain employs TRBV6-6 and TRBJ1-4; tentatively, D is TRBD1 (6 bases). Trimming stripped 5 bases from V and 0 bases from J, with 16 bases between. The germline V gene has CDR1 MNHNY and CDR2 SVGAGI (reference sequence). The CDR3 consists of 17 residues. The CDR3, as DNA: TGTGCCAGCAGTCCACGGGGGGGCAGCGCAACTAATGAAAAACTGTTTTTT. This gives the protein CASSPRGGSATNEKLFF.

V usage is TRBV2 and J usage is TRBJ1-2; 7 nucleotides align to TRBD1. With V trimmed by 6 bases and J by 5 bases, 6 bases remained unmatched. The germline V gene has CDR1 SNHLY and CDR2 FYNNEI. This CDR3 contains 13 residues. CDR3 protein: CASRGDSPYGYTF. The CDR3 DNA sequence: TGTGCCAGCAGAGGGGACAGTCCTTATGGCTACACCTTC.

The genes are TRBV24-1 and TRBJ1-4; D is ambiguous. CDR1 is KGHDR and CDR2 is SFDVKD in the germline V gene. The CDR3 covers 15 residues. The V end lost 2 bases, the J end lost 7 bases, and 13 bases lay between the germline ends. The CDR3 loop is CATSDSHAVSEKLFF. Written as DNA, the CDR3 is TGTGCCACCAGTGATTCGCACGCCGTCAGTGAAAAACTGTTTTTT.

This chain connects TRBV7-2 to TRBJ1-6, with 9 nucleotides matching TRBD1. J was trimmed by 6 bases and V by 5 bases; bases with no gene match: 8. The CDR3 runs 16 residues. The V gene's germline CDR1 is SGHTA and CDR2 FQGNSA. The CDR3 bases are TGTGCCAGCAGCCCGACAGGGGGAAGGAGTAATTCACCCCTCCACTTT. As protein: CASSPTGGRSNSPLHF. Complete variable domain (other parts from reference TRBV7-2 and TRBJ1-6): GAGVSQSPSNKVTEKGKDVELRCDPISGHTALYWYRQSLGQGLEFLIYFQGNSAPDKSGLPSDRFSAERTGGSVSTLTIQRTQQEDSAVYLCASSPTGGRSNSPLHFGNGTRLTVT.

The CDR3 bases are TGCGCCAGCAGTCAAACCGGGACAGTTCCCCCGAGCTCCTACAATGAGCAGTTCTTC. Amino acids: CASSQTGTVPPSSYNEQFF. The chain links TRBV23-1 to TRBJ2-1; 7 bases fit TRBD1. TRBV23-1 is an open reading frame, and its role is uncertain. The trim removed 2 bases at V and 0 bases at J, leaving 13 bases unmatched. The CDR3 loop spans 19 amino acids.

The CDR3 DNA follows: TGCAGCGTCATACAGGGGGCTGGGACTGAAGCTTTCTTT. Protein sequence: CSVIQGAGTEAFF. The chain carries TRBV29-1 and TRBJ1-1; 9 nucleotides agree with TRBD1. This CDR3 has 13 amino acids. From germline, CDR1 is SQVTM and CDR2 ANQGSEA. Trimming took 6 bases from V and 5 from J; bases not matched to a gene: 7.

The V call is TRBV18, the J call TRBJ2-1; possible D gene TRBD1, 5 bases. Trimming pared 1 base from V and 6 bases from J, leaving 10 bases between. The CDR3 extends over 14 amino acids. The germline V gene encodes CDR1 KGHSH and CDR2 LQKENI. CDR3 in DNA: TGTGCCAGCTCACCACGCAGGGATGGCAATGAGCAGTTCTTC. Translation gives CASSPRRDGNEQFF. Full variable domain (missing parts from reference TRBV18 and TRBJ2-1): NAGVMQNPRHLVRRRGQEARLRCSPMKGHSHVYWYRQLPEEGLKFMVYLQKENIIDESGMPKERFSAEFPKEGPSILRIQQVVRGDSAAYFCASSPRRDGNEQFFGPGTRLTVL.

The V and J genes are TRBV12-3 or TRBV12-4 and TRBJ2-7; 7 bases are a match to TRBD2. The J segment lost 4 bases and the V segment lost 7 bases, leaving 4 bases of the junction unmatched. The CDR3 is 12 residues long. The CDR3 DNA reads as TGTGCCAGCATGGGACTAAGTTACGAGCAGTACTTC. This codes for CASMGLSYEQYF.

The rearrangement links TRBV11-3 to TRBJ2-7; D may be TRBD1 (5 bases). This CDR3 has 14 residues. CDR1 is SGHNT, CDR2 YENEEA, per germline. The ends were cut back, 1 base at V and 0 bases at J, with 7 bases in the middle. This chain's CDR3 is CASSLGRVSYEQYF. CDR3 nucleotides: TGTGCCAGCAGCTTAGGCAGGGTCTCCTACGAGCAGTACTTC.

This chain uses TRBV11-1 with TRBJ2-1; tentatively, D is TRBD1 (7 bases). Trimming stripped 6 bases from V and 5 bases from J, with 17 bases between. This CDR3 is 15 amino acids long. Per the germline V gene, CDR1 is SGHAT and CDR2 is FQDESV (reference sequence). CDR3 sequence reads: CASRAPTGRNNEQFF. The CDR3 nucleotides read TGTGCCAGCAGGGCTCCGACAGGGAGGAACAATGAGCAGTTCTTC.